This is a list of T cell receptor beta chains from one sample in a study of beta chain features in type 1 diabetes. TCRdb's table, derived via immunoSEQ multiplex PCR, lists solely in-frame clones and lacks some. The table shows 300,000 or so clones, with around 9.7% occurring only once. The material sequenced was central memory CD4+ T cells from blood. The receptors originated from a man aged 30 to 45 with type 1 diabetes. The CDR3 runs from the conserved cysteine through the conserved F or W. Each record gives: D gene, clone size, J gene, V gene, CDR3 DNA, CDR3 protein. D genes are given only for firm matches. Clone size is not always given. Where it is, it says once, few, many or a class for expanded clones.

TRBD2 | few | TRBJ2-3 | TRBV11-2 | TGTGCCAGCAGCTTAGTGACGGGGGGGCCGGATACGCAGTATTTT | CASSLVTGGPDTQYF
NA | NA | TRBJ1-5 | TRBV28 | TGTGCCAGCTCAACAGGGTTCTCGCATCAGCCCCAGCATTTT | CASSTGFSHQPQHF
NA | few | TRBJ1-2 | TRBV18 | TGTGCCAGCTCACCAGGGGGGAACTATGGCTACACCTTC | CASSPGGNYGYTF
NA | few | TRBJ2-3 | TRBV6-5 | TGTGCCAGCAGTTACGCAATTGCAGGGCCAGATACGCAGTATTTT | CASSYAIAGPDTQYF
TRBD1 | NA | TRBJ2-5 | TRBV6-1 | TGTGCCAGCAGGATGACAGGGAACCAAGAGACCCAGTACTTC | CASRMTGNQETQYF
NA | few | TRBJ2-6 | TRBV7-9 | TGTGCCAGCAGCCTCTCGCCGGGTTCTGGGGCCAACGTCCTGACTTTC | CASSLSPGSGANVLTF
TRBD2 | few | TRBJ2-5 | TRBV10-3 | TGTGCCACCAGGCCCCCCGGGGGGGGGCAAGAGACCCAGTACTTC | CATRPPGGGQETQYF
NA | few | TRBJ1-1 | TRBV6-1 | TGTGCCAGCAGTGAACAGCCAGCCACTGAAGCTTTCTTT | CASSEQPATEAFF
NA | few | TRBJ1-1 | TRBV2 | TGTGCCAGCAGGCACTTTAACACTGAAGCTTTCTTT | CASRHFNTEAFF
NA | few | TRBJ1-2 | TRBV27 | TGTGCCAGCAGGGGCCCGTATGGCTACACCTTC | CASRGPYGYTF
TRBD1 | NA | TRBJ1-1 | TRBV6-5 | TGTGCCATCAGTCCGGACAGGGGTGGCACTGAAGCTTTCTTT | CAISPDRGGTEAFF
TRBD1 | few | TRBJ1-2 | TRBV13 | TGTGCCAGCAGCGCGACAGGGGATTATGGCTACACCTTC | CASSATGDYGYTF
TRBD2 | NA | TRBJ2-3 | TRBV7-2 | TGTGCCAGCAGCTATGGACTAGCGGGGGGTACCCCAGATACGCAGTATTTT | CASSYGLAGGTPDTQYF
NA | NA | TRBJ1-6 | TRBV7-9 | TGTGCCAGCAACTTACTCGGGGAAGCTTCACCCCTCCACTTT | CASNLLGEASPLHF
NA | NA | TRBJ1-1 | TRBV7-8 | TGTGCCAGCAGCATTGGGGGATTTGGGAACACTGAAGCTTTCTTT | CASSIGGFGNTEAFF
NA | few | TRBJ1-2 | TRBV6-5 | TGTGCCAGCAGGACGGCCACGAGCTATGGCTACACCTTC | CASRTATSYGYTF
NA | few | TRBJ2-5 | TRBV7-2 | TGTGCCAGTGCCAGTTCCGGTCGGTCGGAGACCCAGTACTTC | CASASSGRSETQYF
TRBD1 | NA | TRBJ1-2 | TRBV15 | TGTGCCACCAGCAACCAGGGGGGCGGCTACACCTTC | CATSNQGGGYTF
NA | NA | TRBJ2-5 | TRBV19 | TGTGCCAGTAGTGGTAACCGAGAGACCCAGTACTTC | CASSGNRETQYF
TRBD2 | NA | TRBJ2-5 | TRBV5-1 | TGCGCCAGCAGCTTGGCGGGGACTAGTAGCCAGACCCAGTACTTC | CASSLAGTSSQTQYF
NA | NA | TRBJ2-7 | TRBV7-2 | TGTGCCAGCAGCCGAAACCGGGGCCCCTACGAGCAGTACTTC | CASSRNRGPYEQYF
NA | medium-sized | TRBJ2-1 | TRBV7-2 | TGTGCCAGCAGCTGGGCCGCCGGGACTCAGGATGAGCAGTTCTTC | CASSWAAGTQDEQFF
TRBD1 | few | TRBJ1-6 | TRBV9 | TGTGCCAGCAGCCAACAGGGGGTGGAATCACCCCTCCACTTT | CASSQQGVESPLHF
TRBD2 | NA | TRBJ2-5 | TRBV9 | TGTGCCAGCAGCGTAGGTCTGGGATGGGGAGGGGAGACCCAGTACTTC | CASSVGLGWGGETQYF
NA | NA | TRBJ1-2 | TRBV7-2 | TGTGCCAGCAGCTTGCAGGGCTATGGCTACACCTTC | CASSLQGYGYTF
NA | few | TRBJ1-2 | TRBV27 | TGTGCCAGCAGTTCGGGACCCAATTATCGGGGCTACACCTTC | CASSSGPNYRGYTF
NA | few | TRBJ1-2 | TRBV6-5 | TGTGCCAGCAGTTACTCAGGGTCGACACATGGCTACACCTTC | CASSYSGSTHGYTF
NA | NA | TRBJ2-3 | TRBV6-1 | TGTGCCAGCAGTTCTCGAAAGGCGGTCACAGATACGCAGTATTTT | CASSSRKAVTDTQYF
NA | few | TRBJ1-4 | TRBV5-1 | TGCGCCAGCGCCCTGGGGCAGCATAATGAAAAACTGTTTTTT | CASALGQHNEKLFF